The T cell receptor (delta chain) described here comes from a study of γδ T cells in repeated Plasmodium falciparum infection. Study overall: Timepoints: baseline, immediately before selected infections, and 21 days after every infection. Study results and caveats: Vdelta2-negative gammadelta repertoires appeared less diverse and less shared in Malian than Australian children.

Vgamma9/Vdelta2+ and Vdelta2-negative gammadelta T cells were flow-sorted from PBMC for bulk sequencing. This clone was detected ten times or more. Its specificity is not known. An end of the junction differs from the germline gene, which may be a read error. The identical CDR3 is also encoded by other nucleotide sequences in the sample. The CDR3 runs to 19 residues. Looked up from germline, CDR1 is TSWWSYY and CDR2 is QGS. Each sorted gammadelta sample had TRG and TRD chains sequenced. TCRdb ran CATT on the multiplex PCR reads. The table records under 65,000 delta-chain clones, 1.7% of them present only once.

Input material: gamma-delta T cells from blood. The genes are TRDV1 and TRDJ1, with TRDD3 as a possible D gene (5 bases). The sequence came from a pool of human donors (malaria-infected and uninfected, not separated). The CDR3, as DNA: TGTGCCCTTGGGGAACGGTTACTGAGGGCCATAAATTCCCCTAGGAAACTCATCTTT. Protein sequence: CALGERLLRAINSPRKLIF.